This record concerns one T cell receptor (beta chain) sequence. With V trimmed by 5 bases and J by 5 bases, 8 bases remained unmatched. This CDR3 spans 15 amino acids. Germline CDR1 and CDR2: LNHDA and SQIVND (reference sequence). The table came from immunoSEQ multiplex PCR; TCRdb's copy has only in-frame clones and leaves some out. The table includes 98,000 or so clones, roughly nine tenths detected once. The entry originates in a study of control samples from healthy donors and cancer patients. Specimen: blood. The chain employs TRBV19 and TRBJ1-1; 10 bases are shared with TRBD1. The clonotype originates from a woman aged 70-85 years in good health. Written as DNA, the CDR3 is TGTGCCAGTAGTCTGGGACAGGGGAAGTTAACTGAAGCTTTCTTT. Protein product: CASSLGQGKLTEAFF.